These 11 T cell receptor beta chains were all obtained from the same sample, sequenced in a study of blood T cell repertoires in COVID-19. TCRdb's table, derived via immunoSEQ multiplex PCR, lists solely in-frame clones and lacks some. The profile shows over 140,000 clones, roughly 80% of them singletons. Sequenced material: peripheral blood. The source is a woman aged 50 to 65 with active or convalescent COVID-19.

This clone was seen once. The rearrangement uses TRBV6-2 or TRBV6-3 and TRBJ2-2; tentatively, D is TRBD2 (5 bases). CDR1 is MNHEY, CDR2 SVGEGT, per germline. The CDR3 extends over 14 amino acids. V gave up 6 bases and J gave up 7 bases, with 15 bases separating them. Here the CDR3 reads CASSPGLPDGELFF. The CDR3 DNA reads as TGTGCCAGCAGCCCCGGACTTCCGGACGGGGAGCTGTTTTTT.

The rearrangement joins TRBV7-2 to TRBJ2-1, with D possibly being TRBD1 (5 bases). Germline lookup yields CDR1 SGHTA and CDR2 FQGNSA. The CDR3 covers 15 residues. With 1 base removed from V and 0 bases from J, the gap between germline ends came to 7 bases. This chain's CDR3 is CASSLGGASYNEQFF. The CDR3 DNA follows: TGTGCCAGCAGCTTAGGGGGCGCCTCCTACAATGAGCAGTTCTTC. The full variable domain, rest sourced from reference TRBV7-2 and TRBJ2-1, is GAGVSQSPSNKVTEKGKDVELRCDPISGHTALYWYRQSLGQGLEFLIYFQGNSAPDKSGLPSDRFSAERTGGSVSTLTIQRTQQEDSAVYLCASSLGGASYNEQFFGPGTRLTVL.

The rearrangement uses TRBV12-3 or TRBV12-4 and TRBJ1-1; 9 bases are a match to TRBD1. V trimming: 6 bases; J trimming: 5 bases; junction bases outside the gene matches: 4. CDR3 length equals 13 residues. CDR3 sequence: CASSGTGRTEAFF. In nucleotides, the CDR3 is TGTGCCAGCAGCGGGACAGGGAGGACTGAAGCTTTCTTT.

This chain links TRBV5-4 with TRBJ1-3; TRBD1 agrees at 9 bases. The CDR3 loop spans 15 amino acids. V trimming: 5 bases; J trimming: 1 base; junction bases outside the gene matches: 4. In germline, CDR1 is SGHNT, CDR2 YYREEE (reference sequence). The CDR3 region has the DNA TGTGCCAGCAGTCCCGGGACAGGGTCTGGAAACACCATATATTTT. Its protein product is CASSPGTGSGNTIYF.

V and J are TRBV19 and TRBJ1-6; D not certain. Germline loops: CDR1 LNHDA, CDR2 SQIVND (reference sequence). V shed 1 base and J shed 7 bases, with 5 bases lying between them. The CDR3 extends over 13 amino acids. CDR3 region: CASSIVANSPLHF. The CDR3 DNA sequence: TGTGCCAGTAGTATAGTAGCGAATTCACCCCTCCACTTT.

CDR3 DNA: TGTGCCAGTAGTATGAGGCAGGGGGAACCCAATCAGCCCCAGCATTTT. It codes for CASSMRQGEPNQPQHF. V and J are TRBV19 and TRBJ1-5; TRBD1 agrees at 7 bases. The CDR3 loop spans 16 amino acids. Germline CDR1 reads LNHDA; CDR2 reads SQIVND (reference sequence). With 3 bases clipped from V and 3 bases from J, the junction kept 8 bases outside the gene matches.

V gene TRBV3-1 (or the pseudogene TRBV3-2) combines with J gene TRBJ1-3, with no clear D. V dropped 3 bases and J dropped 1 base, with 7 bases sitting between them. The CDR3 has 14 amino acids. In germline, CDR1 is LGHDT, CDR2 YNNKEL (reference sequence). The CDR3 loop is CASSHRQSGNTIYF. As DNA, the CDR3 is TGTGCCAGCAGCCACCGACAATCTGGAAACACCATATATTTT.

The chain links TRBV7-9 to TRBJ1-2; 7 bases map to TRBD1. Germline assignment: CDR1 SEHNR and CDR2 FQNEAQ (reference sequence). The CDR3 has 17 amino acids. V shed 3 bases and J 4 bases; nucleotides not matched to a gene: 14. In DNA form, the CDR3 reads TGTGCCAGCAGCTTTCAAGACAACCGACAGGGACCCTATGGCTACACCTTC. Protein product: CASSFQDNRQGPYGYTF.

The chain has TRBV7-9 and TRBJ2-3; 9 nucleotides line up with TRBD2. Germline-derived CDR1 and CDR2 are SEHNR and FQNEAQ (reference sequence). Losses at the gene ends were 5 bases for V and 1 base for J; bases not matched to a gene: 10. The CDR3 covers 17 residues. CDR3 loop: CASSRTGTSYGTDTQYF. Here the CDR3 DNA reads TGTGCCAGCAGCCGCACCGGGACTAGCTACGGCACAGATACGCAGTATTTT. Complete variable domain (other parts from reference TRBV7-9 and TRBJ2-3): DTGVSQNPRHKITKRGQNVTFRCDPISEHNRLYWYRQTLGQGPEFLTYFQNEAQLEKSRLLSDRFSAERPKGSFSTLEIQRTEQGDSAMYLCASSRTGTSYGTDTQYFGPGTRLTVL.

A few counts support this clone. V gene TRBV6-5 combines with J gene TRBJ1-5; D might be TRBD1 (5 bases). The length of the CDR3 is 14 residues. Trimming pared 7 bases from V and 5 bases from J, leaving 15 bases between. Germline V gives CDR1 MNHEY, CDR2 SVGAGI. Written as DNA, the CDR3 is TGTGCCAGCAAAAACGGGGGGAGTGATCAGCCCCAGCATTTT. This translates into CASKNGGSDQPQHF.

The chain carries TRBV30 and TRBJ1-2; weak D call: TRBD1 (6 bases). The CDR3 runs 14 residues. The V end was cut by 5 bases, the J end by 4 bases, with 17 bases between. Germline V gene lookup returns CDR1 GTSNPN and CDR2 SVGIG (reference sequence). The CDR3 sequence: CAWGAGASRYGYTF. CDR3 sequence (DNA): TGTGCCTGGGGGGCGGGGGCATCTCGCTATGGCTACACCTTC.